This TCR beta chain stems from a study of a mutant IDH1 vaccine in newly diagnosed glioma. Study background: Following radiotherapy alone, or alongside temozolomide cycles, vaccination was started after an interval of 4-6 weeks. Earlier care involved radiotherapy, temozolomide, or both, and the majority received both. Study outcomes and limitations: Immune responses induced by vaccination arose in 93.3% of the patients.

Worth noting for this clone: Antigen specificity is unknown.

Trimming took 3 bases from V and 8 from J, leaving 13 bases between them. This CDR3 contains 14 residues. Germline V gene data show CDR1 as MDHEN and CDR2 as SYDVKM. The assay was immunoSEQ multiplex PCR, and TCRdb's table has in-frame clones only and misses some. This table has about 82,000 clones, roughly 85% appearing once. The time point here: week 23, last vaccination. Alongside topical imiquimod, each dose of vaccine comprised 300 ug of mutant IDH1 20-mer peptide. Sample: PBMCs, taken from a glioma patient whose treatment included an IDH1 peptide vaccine. V gene TRBV28 combines with J gene TRBJ1-4, with D perhaps matching TRBD1 (5 bases). The clonotype comes from a man aged 30 to 45 with glioma. Some clones in this sample may be carry-over from other donors' samples. The CDR3 sequence: CASSFPMTVEKLFF. The CDR3 nucleotides are TGTGCCAGCAGTTTTCCTATGACAGTCGAAAAACTGTTTTTT.